The clone carrying this T cell receptor beta chain was counted a single time. This sample was included in a study of OX40 agonist ivuxolimab in advanced cancers. Background on the study: Ivuxolimab, which patients received intravenously every 2 weeks, was dosed at 0.01 to 10 mg/kg.

Measured with immunoSEQ multiplex PCR; TCRdb has only the in-frame clones, and not every one. The repertoire holds about 76,000 clones, with approximately 86% as singletons. Trimming pared 6 bases from V and 7 bases from J, leaving 11 bases between. CDR3 length: 12 residues. Germline lookup yields CDR1 SGHAT and CDR2 FQNNGV. The sample consisted of CD4+ or CD8+ T cells sorted from blood, taken in a trial of the OX40 agonist ivuxolimab. The origin of this receptor is an adult with an advanced solid tumor such as melanoma, head and neck, liver or kidney cancer. V and J are TRBV11-2 and TRBJ2-3, with D possibly matching TRBD2 (6 bases). The CDR3 sequence: CASRLGGNTQYF. CDR3 DNA sequence: TGTGCCAGCAGACTCGGGGGAAATACGCAGTATTTT.